The following is a TCR beta chain sequence with its context. Its antigen remains unidentified. These data originate in a study of OX40 agonist ivuxolimab in advanced cancers. V shed 0 bases and J shed 1 base, with 7 bases lying between them. CDR1 is WSHSY and CDR2 is SAAADI in the germline V gene. This CDR3 is 14 amino acids long. The repertoire was sequenced with immunoSEQ multiplex PCR; TCRdb's copy has only in-frame clones and lacks some. The table includes roughly 15,000 clones, approximately 88% detected once. Study-wide results and limits: On average, CD8+ T cells had more expanded clones than CD4+.

Sequencing was performed on CD4+ or CD8+ T cells sorted from blood, taken in a trial of the OX40 agonist ivuxolimab. The chain carries TRBV10-2 and TRBJ2-7; maybe TRBD2 (5 bases). This TCR was recovered from an adult with an advanced solid tumor such as melanoma, head and neck, liver or kidney cancer. DNA of the CDR3: TGCGCCAGCAGTGAGTCGACGGGATCCTACGAGCAGTACTTC. Amino acid sequence: CASSESTGSYEQYF.